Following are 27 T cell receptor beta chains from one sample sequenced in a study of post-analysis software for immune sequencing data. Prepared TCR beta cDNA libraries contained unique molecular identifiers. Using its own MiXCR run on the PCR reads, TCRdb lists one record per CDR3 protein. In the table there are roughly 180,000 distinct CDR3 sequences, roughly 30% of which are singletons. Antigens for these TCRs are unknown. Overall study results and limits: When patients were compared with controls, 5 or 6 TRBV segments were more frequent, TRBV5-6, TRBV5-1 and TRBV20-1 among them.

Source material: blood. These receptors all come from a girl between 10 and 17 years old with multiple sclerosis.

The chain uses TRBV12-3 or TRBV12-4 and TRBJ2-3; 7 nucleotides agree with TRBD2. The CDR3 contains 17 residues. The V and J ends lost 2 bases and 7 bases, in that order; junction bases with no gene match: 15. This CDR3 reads CASSLSPGGRGWNTQYF. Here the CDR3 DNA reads TGTGCCAGCAGTTTATCACCCGGCGGGAGAGGGTGGAATACGCAGTATTTT.

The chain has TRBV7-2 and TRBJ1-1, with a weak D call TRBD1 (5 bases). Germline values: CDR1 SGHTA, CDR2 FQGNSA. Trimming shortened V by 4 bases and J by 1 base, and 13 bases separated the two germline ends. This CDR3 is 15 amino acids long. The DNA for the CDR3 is TGTGCCAGCAGCTCTTGGGGCGGGGAGAACACTGAAGCTTTCTTT. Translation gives CASSSWGGENTEAFF.

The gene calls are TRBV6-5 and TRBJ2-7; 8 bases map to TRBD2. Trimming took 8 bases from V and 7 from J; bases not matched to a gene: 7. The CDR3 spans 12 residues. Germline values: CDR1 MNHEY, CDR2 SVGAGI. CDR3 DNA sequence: TGTGCCAGCGCCCGGGAGGGGGGGGAGCAGTACTTC. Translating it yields CASAREGGEQYF.

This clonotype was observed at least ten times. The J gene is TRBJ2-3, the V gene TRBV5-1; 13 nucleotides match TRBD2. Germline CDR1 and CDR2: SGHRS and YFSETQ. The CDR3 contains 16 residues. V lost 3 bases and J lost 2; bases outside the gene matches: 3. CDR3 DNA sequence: TGCGCCAGCAGCTGGGGACTAGCGGGAATCACAGATACGCAGTATTTT. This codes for CASSWGLAGITDTQYF.

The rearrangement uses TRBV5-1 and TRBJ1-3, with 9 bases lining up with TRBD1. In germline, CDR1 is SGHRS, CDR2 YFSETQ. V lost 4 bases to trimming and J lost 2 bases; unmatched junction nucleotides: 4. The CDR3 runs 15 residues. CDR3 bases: TGCGCCAGCAGCCCGGACAGGGGCACTGGAAACACCATATATTTT. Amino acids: CASSPDRGTGNTIYF. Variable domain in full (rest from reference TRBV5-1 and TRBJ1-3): KAGVTQTPRYLIKTRGQQVTLSCSPISGHRSVSWYQQTPGQGLQFLFEYFSETQRNKGNFPGRFSGRQFSNSRSEMNVSTLELGDSALYLCASSPDRGTGNTIYFGEGSWLTVV.

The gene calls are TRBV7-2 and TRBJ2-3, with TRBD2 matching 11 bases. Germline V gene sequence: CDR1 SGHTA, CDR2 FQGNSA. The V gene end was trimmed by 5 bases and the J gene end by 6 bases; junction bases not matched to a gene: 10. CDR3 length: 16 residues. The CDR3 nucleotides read TGTGCCAGCAGCCAGGGACTAGCGGCACTTGGGGATACGCAGTATTTT. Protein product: CASSQGLAALGDTQYF.

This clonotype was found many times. The CDR3 reads CAFGNPQVDNEQFF. The DNA of the CDR3 is TGCGCCTTCGGCAATCCCCAAGTCGACAATGAGCAGTTCTTC. This rearrangement joins TRBV10-1 to TRBJ2-1; D call uncertain. This CDR3 has 14 residues. V gave up 11 bases and J gave up 5 bases, with 19 bases separating them. Germline values: CDR1 WNHNN, CDR2 SYGVQD (reference sequence).

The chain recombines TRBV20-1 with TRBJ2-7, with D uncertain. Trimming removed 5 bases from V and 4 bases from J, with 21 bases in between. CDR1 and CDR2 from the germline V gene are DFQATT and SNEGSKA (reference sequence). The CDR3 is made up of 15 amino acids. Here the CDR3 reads CSAPPPQSFGYEQYF. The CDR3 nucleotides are TGCAGTGCTCCACCCCCCCAGTCATTCGGGTACGAGCAGTACTTC.

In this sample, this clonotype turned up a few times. CDR3 sequence (DNA): TGTGCCACCGCCGGGAACACTGAAGCTTTCTTT. As protein: CATAGNTEAFF. J is TRBJ1-1 and V is TRBV6-6; D is unclear. CDR1 is MNHNY and CDR2 is SVGAGI in the germline V gene (reference sequence). CDR3 length: 11 amino acids. V was clipped by 10 bases and J by 1 base, with 7 bases between them.

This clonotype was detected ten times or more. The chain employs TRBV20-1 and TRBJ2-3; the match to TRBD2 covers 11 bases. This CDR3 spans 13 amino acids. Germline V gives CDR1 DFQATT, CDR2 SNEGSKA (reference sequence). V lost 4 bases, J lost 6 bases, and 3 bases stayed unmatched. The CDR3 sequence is CSAKTSGKDTQYF. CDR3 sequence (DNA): TGCAGTGCTAAGACTAGCGGGAAGGATACGCAGTATTTT.

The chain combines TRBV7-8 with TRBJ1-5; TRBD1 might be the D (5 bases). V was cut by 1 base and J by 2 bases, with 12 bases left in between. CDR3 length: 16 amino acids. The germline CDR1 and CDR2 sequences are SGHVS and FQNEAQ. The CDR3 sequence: CASSLVGDIGNQPQHF. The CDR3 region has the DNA TGTGCCAGCAGCTTAGTAGGGGATATTGGCAATCAGCCCCAGCATTTT.

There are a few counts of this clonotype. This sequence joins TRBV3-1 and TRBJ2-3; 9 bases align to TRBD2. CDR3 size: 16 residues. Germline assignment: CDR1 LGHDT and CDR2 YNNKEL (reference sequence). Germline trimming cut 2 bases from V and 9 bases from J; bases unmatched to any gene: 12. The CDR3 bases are TGTGCCAGCAGCCAATCCGGCGGGAGGGCCGAGGGGACGCAGTATTTT. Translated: CASSQSGGRAEGTQYF.

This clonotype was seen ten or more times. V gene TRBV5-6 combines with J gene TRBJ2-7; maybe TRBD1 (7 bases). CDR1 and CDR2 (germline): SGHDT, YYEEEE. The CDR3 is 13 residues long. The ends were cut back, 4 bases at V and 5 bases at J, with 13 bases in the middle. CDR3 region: CASSRGTAHEQYF. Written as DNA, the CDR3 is TGTGCCAGCAGCCGGGGGACAGCGCACGAGCAGTACTTC.

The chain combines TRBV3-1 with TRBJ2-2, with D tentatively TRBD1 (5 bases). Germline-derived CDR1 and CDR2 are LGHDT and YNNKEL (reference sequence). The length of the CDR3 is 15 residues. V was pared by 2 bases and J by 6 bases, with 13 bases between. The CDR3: CASSQPTLGAGELFF. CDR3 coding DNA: TGTGCCAGCAGCCAACCCACCCTAGGGGCCGGGGAGCTGTTTTTT. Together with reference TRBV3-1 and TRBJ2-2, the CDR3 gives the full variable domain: DTAVSQTPKYLVTQMGNDKSIKCEQNLGHDTMYWYKQDSKKFLKIMFSYNNKELIINETVPNRFSPKSPDKAHLNLHINSLELGDSAVYFCASSQPTLGAGELFFGEGSRLTVL.

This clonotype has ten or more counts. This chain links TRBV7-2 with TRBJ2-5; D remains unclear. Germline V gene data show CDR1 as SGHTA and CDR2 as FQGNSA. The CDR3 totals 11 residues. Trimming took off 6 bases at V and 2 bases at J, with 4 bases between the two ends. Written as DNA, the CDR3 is TGTGCCAGCAGTATACAAGAGACCCAGTACTTC. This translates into CASSIQETQYF.

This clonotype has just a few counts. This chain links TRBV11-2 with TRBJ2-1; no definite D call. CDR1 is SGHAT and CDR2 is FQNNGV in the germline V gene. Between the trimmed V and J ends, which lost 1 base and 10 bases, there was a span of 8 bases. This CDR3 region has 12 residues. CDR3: CASSLGTEEQFF. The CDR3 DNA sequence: TGTGCCAGCAGCTTAGGGACGGAGGAGCAGTTCTTC. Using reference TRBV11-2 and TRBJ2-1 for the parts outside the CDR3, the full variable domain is EAGVAQSPRYKIIEKRQSVAFWCNPISGHATLYWYQQILGQGPKLLIQFQNNGVVDDSQLPKDRFSAERLKGVDSTLKIQPAKLEDSAVYLCASSLGTEEQFFGPGTRLTVL.

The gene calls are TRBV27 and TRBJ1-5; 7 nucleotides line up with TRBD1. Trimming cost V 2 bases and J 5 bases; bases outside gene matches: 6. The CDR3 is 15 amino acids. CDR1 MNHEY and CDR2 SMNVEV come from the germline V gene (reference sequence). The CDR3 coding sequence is TGTGCCAGCAGTTTAGGTTTAGGGGGCGATCAGCCCCAGCATTTT. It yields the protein CASSLGLGGDQPQHF.

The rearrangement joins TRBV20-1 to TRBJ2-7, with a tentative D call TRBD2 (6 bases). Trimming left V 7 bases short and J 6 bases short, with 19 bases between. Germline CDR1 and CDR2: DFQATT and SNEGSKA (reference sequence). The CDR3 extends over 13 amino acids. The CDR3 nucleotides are TGCAGTGGGACGGGCGGGGTTATTAGCGAGCAGTACTTC. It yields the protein CSGTGGVISEQYF.

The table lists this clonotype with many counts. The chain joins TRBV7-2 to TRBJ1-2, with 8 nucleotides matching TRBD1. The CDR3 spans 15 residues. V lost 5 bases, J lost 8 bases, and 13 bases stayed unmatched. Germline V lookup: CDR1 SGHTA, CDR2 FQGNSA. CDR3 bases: TGTGCCAGCAGCGGAAGAGGTTCCAGGGGGCACGGCTACACCTTC. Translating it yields CASSGRGSRGHGYTF. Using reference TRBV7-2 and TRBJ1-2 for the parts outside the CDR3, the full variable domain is GAGVSQSPSNKVTEKGKDVELRCDPISGHTALYWYRQSLGQGLEFLIYFQGNSAPDKSGLPSDRFSAERTGGSVSTLTIQRTQQEDSAVYLCASSGRGSRGHGYTFGSGTRLTVV.

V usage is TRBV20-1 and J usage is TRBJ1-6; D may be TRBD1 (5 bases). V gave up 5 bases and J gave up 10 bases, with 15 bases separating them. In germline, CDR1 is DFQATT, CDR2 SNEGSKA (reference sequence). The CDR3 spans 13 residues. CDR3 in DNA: TGCAGTGCTGGGGACTCCGAATACTCACCCCTCCACTTT. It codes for CSAGDSEYSPLHF.

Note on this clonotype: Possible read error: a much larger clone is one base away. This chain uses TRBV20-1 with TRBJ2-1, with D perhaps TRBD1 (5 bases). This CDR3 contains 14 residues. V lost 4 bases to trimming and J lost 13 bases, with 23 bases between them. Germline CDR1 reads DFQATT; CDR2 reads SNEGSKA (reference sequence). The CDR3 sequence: CSANSDGHAKTQFF. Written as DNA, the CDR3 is TGCAGTGCTAACTCTGACGGACACGCCAAGACCCAGTTCTTC.

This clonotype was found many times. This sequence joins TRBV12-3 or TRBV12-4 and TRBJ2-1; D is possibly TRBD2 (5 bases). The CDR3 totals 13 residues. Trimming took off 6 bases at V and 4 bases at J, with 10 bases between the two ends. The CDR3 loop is CASRPGLYNEQFF. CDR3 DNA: TGTGCCAGCAGGCCCGGACTTTACAATGAGCAGTTCTTC.

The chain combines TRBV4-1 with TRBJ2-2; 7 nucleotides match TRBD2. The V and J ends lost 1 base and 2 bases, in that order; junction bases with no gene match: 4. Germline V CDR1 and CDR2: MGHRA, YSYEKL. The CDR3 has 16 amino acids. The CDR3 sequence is CASSQGPSGNTGELFF. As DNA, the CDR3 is TGCGCCAGCAGCCAAGGGCCTAGCGGTAACACCGGGGAGCTGTTTTTT.

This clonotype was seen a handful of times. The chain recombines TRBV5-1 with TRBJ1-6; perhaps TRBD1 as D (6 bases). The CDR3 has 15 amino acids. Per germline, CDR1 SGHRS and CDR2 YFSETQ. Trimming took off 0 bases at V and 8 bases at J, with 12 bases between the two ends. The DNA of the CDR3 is TGCGCCAGCAGCTTGGTCGGGGGCTGGGATTCACCCCTCCACTTT. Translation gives CASSLVGGWDSPLHF.

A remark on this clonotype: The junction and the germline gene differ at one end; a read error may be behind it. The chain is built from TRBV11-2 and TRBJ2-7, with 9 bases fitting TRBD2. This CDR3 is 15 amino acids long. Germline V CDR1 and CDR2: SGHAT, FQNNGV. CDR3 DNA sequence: TGTGTCAGCAGCAACAGCGGGAGGCCGGAGTACGAGCAGTACTTC. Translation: CVSSNSGRPEYEQYF.

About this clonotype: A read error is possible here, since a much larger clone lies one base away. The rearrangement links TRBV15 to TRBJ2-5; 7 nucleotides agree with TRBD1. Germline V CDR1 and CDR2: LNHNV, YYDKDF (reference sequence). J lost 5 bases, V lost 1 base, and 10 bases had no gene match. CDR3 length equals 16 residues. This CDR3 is CATSRGQGTYWETQYF. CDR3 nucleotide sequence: TGTGCCACCAGCAGAGGACAGGGCACTTATTGGGAGACCCAGTACTTC.

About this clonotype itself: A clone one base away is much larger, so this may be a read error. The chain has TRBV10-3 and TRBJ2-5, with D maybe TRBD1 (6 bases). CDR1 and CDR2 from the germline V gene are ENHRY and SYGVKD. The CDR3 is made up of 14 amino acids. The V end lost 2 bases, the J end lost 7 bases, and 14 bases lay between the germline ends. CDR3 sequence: CAISETGKIGTQYF. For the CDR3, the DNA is TGTGCCATCAGTGAGACAGGGAAGATAGGGACCCAGTACTTC.